This T cell receptor beta chain was sequenced in a study of type 1 and type 2 diabetes patients. Study information: CD4+ or CD8+ T cells were positively selected from PBMCs with microbeads. Notes on the study in general: Groups were not age- or gender-matched, which may bias interpretation. Type 2 diabetes repertoires were more diverse than type 1 diabetes repertoires. Between type 2 diabetes and control samples, V and J usage averaged roughly 0.97 correlation.

A word on this clonotype: No antigen is known for it.

Amplification started from genomic DNA. The TCR beta CDR3 region was amplified using 30 forward and 13 reverse primers. TCRdb processed the multiplex PCR reads anew with MiXCR; each CDR3 protein has one entry. The table includes under 300,000 distinct CDR3 sequences, more than 40% detected once. Germline lookup yields CDR1 SGHTA and CDR2 FQGNSA. V was cut by 2 bases and J by 8 bases, with 19 bases left in between. The CDR3 has 17 residues. The sequencing input was peripheral blood mononuclear cells (PBMCs). The TCR sequence derives from a man younger than 30 with type 2 diabetes. This chain joins TRBV7-2 and TRBJ1-6; perhaps TRBD1 as D (6 bases). The CDR3 sequence: CASSLTAGGGVDSPLHF. CDR3 DNA: TGTGCCAGCAGCTTAACCGCGGGGGGCGGAGTGGATTCACCCCTCCACTTT.